Sequencing of this T cell receptor beta chain was carried out in a study of T cell repertoires in aging, cancer and after chemotherapy. Study information: Paired samples before and after chemotherapy came from chronic lymphocytic leukemia patients on fludarabine- or bendamustine-based regimens. Study-level points and caveats: In cancer patients, declining TCR diversity with age involved lost richness and lost evenness.

The template was genomic DNA from peripheral blood, not RNA. This clonotype rates as medium-sized. Its antigen is as yet unknown. TRB rearrangements spanning V, D and J were amplified using mixed TRB-A/B primers. TCRdb fed the multiplex PCR reads into MiXCR, producing one record per CDR3 protein. Among hundreds of distinct CDR3 sequences, about 30% were seen once, and the ten largest hold 30% to 40%. The origin of this receptor is a human donor with a blood cancer. Sample: blood.

The CDR3 loop reads CASSETPQVAGELFF. CDR3 bases: TGCGCCAGCAGTGAAACCCCCCAGGTGGCCGGGGAGCTGTTTTTT. This rearrangement joins TRBV10-1 to TRBJ2-2, with D unclear. Trimming shortened V by 3 bases and J by 6 bases, and 14 bases separated the two germline ends. The CDR3 extends over 15 amino acids. Germline CDR1 reads WNHNN; CDR2 reads SYGVQD (reference sequence).